Included here is one T cell receptor (beta chain) sequence, with context. Its antigen is not identified. This sample stems from a study of T cell responses to AZD1222 COVID-19 vaccine. Study-wide results and caveats: Increases in Spike-specific TCR breadth and depth were seen after two AZD1222 doses. Just 5 to 7 AZD1222 recipients tested seropositive at baseline. Unmutated variant regions are reportedly the target of nearly half of TCRs that are spike-specific. Spike as a whole was targeted by vaccine-associated CD4 TCRs, dominant at 160-218 and 743-854.

Only in-frame clones appear in the TCRdb table, and some are missing; sequencing was by immunoSEQ multiplex PCR. The sample lists roughly 160,000 clones, around 90% occurring once. Germline V gives CDR1 SQVTM, CDR2 ANQGSEA. There are 12 residues in the CDR3. Trimming removed 5 bases from V and 6 bases from J, with 12 bases in between. The V call is TRBV29-1, the J call TRBJ2-3; D is unresolved. The TCR sequence derives from an adult in good health. Sequencing used peripheral blood, obtained on day 0 of AZD1222 vaccination. CDR3: CSVYLGPDTQYF. CDR3 DNA: TGCAGCGTTTACTTGGGCCCGGATACGCAGTATTTT.